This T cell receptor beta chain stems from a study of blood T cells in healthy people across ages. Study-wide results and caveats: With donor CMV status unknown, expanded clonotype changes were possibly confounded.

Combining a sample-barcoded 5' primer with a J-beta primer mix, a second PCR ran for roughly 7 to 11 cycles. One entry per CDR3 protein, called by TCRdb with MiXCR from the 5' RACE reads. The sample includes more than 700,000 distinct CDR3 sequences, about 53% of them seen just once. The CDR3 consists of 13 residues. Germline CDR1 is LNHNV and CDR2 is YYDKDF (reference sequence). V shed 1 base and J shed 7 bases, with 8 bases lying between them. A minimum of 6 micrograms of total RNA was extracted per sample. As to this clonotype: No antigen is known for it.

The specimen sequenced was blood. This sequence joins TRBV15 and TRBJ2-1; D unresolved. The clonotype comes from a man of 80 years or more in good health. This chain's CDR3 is CATSRVLENEQFF. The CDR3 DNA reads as TGTGCCACCAGCAGAGTCTTAGAAAATGAGCAGTTCTTC.